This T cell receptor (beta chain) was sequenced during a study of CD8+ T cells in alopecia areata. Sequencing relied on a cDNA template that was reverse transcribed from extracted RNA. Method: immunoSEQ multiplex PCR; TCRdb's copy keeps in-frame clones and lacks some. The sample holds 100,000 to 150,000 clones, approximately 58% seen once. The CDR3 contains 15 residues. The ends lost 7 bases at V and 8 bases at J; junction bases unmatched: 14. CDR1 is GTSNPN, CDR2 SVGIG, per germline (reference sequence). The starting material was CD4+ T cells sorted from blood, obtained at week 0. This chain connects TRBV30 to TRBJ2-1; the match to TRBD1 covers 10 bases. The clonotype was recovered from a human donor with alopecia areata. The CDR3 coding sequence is TGTGCCTTTCTCCGCCCCGGACAGGGGGATGATGAGCAGTTCTTC. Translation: CAFLRPGQGDDEQFF. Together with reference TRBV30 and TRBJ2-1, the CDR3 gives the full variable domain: SQTIHQWPATLVQPVGSPLSLECTVEGTSNPNLYWYRQAAGRGLQLLFYSVGIGQISSEVPQNLSASRPQDRQFILSSKKLLLSDSGFYLCAFLRPGQGDDEQFFGPGTRLTVL.